This T cell receptor beta chain was captured by sequencing in a study of cytomegalovirus exposure and HLA in healthy donors. Germline V lookup: CDR1 LNHDA, CDR2 SQIVND (reference sequence). V lost 2 bases to trimming and J lost 4 bases; unmatched junction nucleotides: 8. The CDR3 sequence is 16 residues long. Use of 60 Vbeta and 13 Jbeta primers characterized the PCR. Per the original methods: Some 11 million shared chains were among the about 80 million unique TCR beta chains that a later analysis counted. Profiled with immunoSEQ multiplex PCR; TCRdb holds only in-frame clones, not every one. V, J and clone size were drawn from that table, and D and trimming were deduced from the DNA. The sample has around 180,000 clones, about three quarters seen once. With regard to this clone: This CDR3 is also generated by other DNA sequences in the sample.

The TCR sequence derives from a girl aged 5-17 years in good health and CMV-seronegative. The chain couples TRBV19 to TRBJ1-5; 7 positions agree with TRBD1. The material sequenced was PBMCs. CDR3 loop: CASSISPGQKNQPQHF. DNA for the CDR3: TGTGCCAGTAGTATATCACCGGGACAGAAAAATCAGCCCCAGCATTTT.